The 30 T cell receptor beta chains below were found in one sample sequenced in a study of blood T cell repertoires in COVID-19. TCRdb's copy holds only in-frame clones and misses some; the assay was immunoSEQ multiplex PCR. Among some 250,000 clones, approximately 77% were seen once, and the ten largest hold 2.5% to 3.5%. Sequenced input: peripheral blood. Receptors were obtained from a woman aged 18-30 years with acute or convalescent COVID-19.

The CDR3 DNA reads TGTGCCAGCAGTTACGAGGGGGACTACAATCAGCCCCAGCATTTT. Translation gives CASSYEGDYNQPQHF. J is TRBJ1-5 and V is TRBV6-2 or TRBV6-3; a possible D gene is TRBD1 (6 bases). Trimming removed 2 bases at V and 3 bases at J, with 11 bases between. This CDR3 comprises 15 residues. Looked up from germline, CDR1 is MNHEY and CDR2 is SVGEGT.

The gene calls are TRBV10-1 and TRBJ2-7; maybe TRBD2 (5 bases). This CDR3 contains 13 residues. Germline V CDR1 and CDR2: WNHNN, SYGVQD (reference sequence). V lost 2 bases and J 4 bases, leaving 9 bases between the germline ends. This CDR3 is CASSELGKYEQYF. The CDR3 DNA follows: TGCGCCAGCAGTGAGCTCGGGAAGTACGAGCAGTACTTC.

The gene calls are TRBV29-1 and TRBJ2-1; the D gene is possibly TRBD2 (5 bases). The V end lost 6 bases, the J end lost 7 bases, and 13 bases lay between the germline ends. CDR1 and CDR2 from the germline V gene are SQVTM and ANQGSEA. The length of the CDR3 is 12 residues. The DNA of the CDR3 is TGCAGCGTCGAGGGCCTGGTTAATGAGCAGTTCTTC. It encodes CSVEGLVNEQFF.

V usage is TRBV7-9 and J usage is TRBJ1-5; 9 nucleotides match TRBD1. Trimming at V came to 5 bases and at J to 3 bases, leaving 5 bases not matched to a gene. Per the germline V gene, CDR1 is SEHNR and CDR2 is FQNEAQ (reference sequence). The CDR3 is made up of 15 amino acids. This CDR3 is CASSGGTGHNQPQHF. The DNA of the CDR3 is TGTGCCAGCAGCGGGGGGACAGGGCACAATCAGCCCCAGCATTTT.

J is TRBJ2-7 and V is TRBV7-2, with D possibly matching TRBD2 (5 bases). This CDR3 has 12 amino acids. CDR1 is SGHTA, CDR2 FQGNSA, per germline. V lost 5 bases and J lost 4, with 9 bases in between. This CDR3 is CASSQSGYEQYF. The CDR3 DNA is TGTGCCAGCAGCCAGTCGGGGTACGAGCAGTACTTC.

The chain uses TRBV7-2 and TRBJ1-2; D unresolved. The CDR3 runs 13 residues. The germline gives CDR1 SGHTA, CDR2 FQGNSA. V gave up 5 bases and J gave up 6 bases, with 13 bases separating them. The CDR3 spells CASSKGVGDGYTF. CDR3 DNA: TGTGCCAGCAGCAAGGGTGTCGGGGATGGCTACACCTTC.

The CDR3 loop is CASGHRGWNTEAFF. The CDR3 bases are TGTGCCAGTGGCCACCGGGGGTGGAACACTGAAGCTTTCTTT. The chain has TRBV19 and TRBJ1-1; D is possibly TRBD1 (5 bases). The CDR3 has 14 amino acids. CDR1 and CDR2 (germline): LNHDA, SQIVND (reference sequence). V lost 8 bases and J lost 1, with 14 bases in between.

The rearrangement joins TRBV4-1 to TRBJ1-1; D is perhaps TRBD1 (6 bases). Trimming removed 4 bases at V and 1 base at J, with 22 bases between. The CDR3 is made up of 18 amino acids. Germline assignment: CDR1 MGHRA and CDR2 YSYEKL. CDR3 sequence reads: CASSPAWGRLGANTEAFF. The CDR3 bases are TGCGCCAGCAGCCCCGCGTGGGGGCGATTAGGGGCGAACACTGAAGCTTTCTTT.

The rearrangement joins TRBV7-6 to TRBJ2-5, with D perhaps matching TRBD2 (5 bases). The CDR3 has 17 amino acids. Germline lookup yields CDR1 SGHVS and CDR2 FNYEAQ. Trimming stripped 1 base from V and 4 bases from J, with 19 bases between. CDR3 residues: CASSLGGNSAVGETQYF. DNA for the CDR3: TGTGCCAGCAGCTTAGGGGGTAATAGCGCGGTTGGAGAGACCCAGTACTTC.

The chain uses TRBV3-1 (or the pseudogene TRBV3-2) and TRBJ1-3, with a possible D match to TRBD1 (5 bases). The CDR3 has 16 amino acids. Germline V CDR1 and CDR2: LGHDT, YNNKEL (reference sequence). V was pared by 1 base and J by 6 bases, with 16 bases between. In DNA form, the CDR3 reads TGTGCCAGCAGCCAAGCCAGGGTAGATCTCCTAAACACCATATATTTT. It is translated as CASSQARVDLLNTIYF.

The J gene is TRBJ2-7, the V gene TRBV10-3, with 8 bases lining up with TRBD2. Losses at the gene ends were 2 bases for V and 0 bases for J; bases not matched to a gene: 0. CDR1 is ENHRY, CDR2 SYGVKD, per germline. The CDR3 sequence is 14 residues long. The CDR3 protein is CAISESGSSYEQYF. In nucleotides, the CDR3 is TGTGCCATCAGTGAGAGCGGGAGCTCCTACGAGCAGTACTTC.

CDR3 coding DNA: TGTGCCAGCAGCTTCGCCAAGGGGGACACTGAAGCTTTCTTT. This codes for CASSFAKGDTEAFF. The chain couples TRBV6-5 to TRBJ1-1; D perhaps matches TRBD1 (6 bases). Trimming removed 6 bases at V and 3 bases at J, with 14 bases between. Germline V gene sequence: CDR1 MNHEY, CDR2 SVGAGI. CDR3 length: 14 residues.

This chain uses TRBV7-2 with TRBJ2-3; D might be TRBD2 (7 bases). This CDR3 contains 14 residues. CDR1 SGHTA and CDR2 FQGNSA come from the germline V gene. V lost 5 bases to trimming and J lost 1 base, with 10 bases between them. CDR3 DNA: TGTGCCAGCAGCATAGGGGGGGGCACAGATACGCAGTATTTT. This translates into CASSIGGGTDTQYF.

The chain combines TRBV6-5 with TRBJ2-1, with 13 positions matching TRBD2. This CDR3 spans 14 amino acids. The germline V gene encodes CDR1 MNHEY and CDR2 SVGAGI. The V gene end was trimmed by 6 bases and the J gene end by 10 bases; junction bases not matched to a gene: 6. CDR3 residues: CASSGLAGVREQFF. CDR3 in DNA: TGTGCCAGCAGCGGACTAGCGGGAGTCCGGGAGCAGTTCTTC.

This clone was observed once. The chain is built from TRBV29-1 and TRBJ1-5; D uncertain. The CDR3 runs 15 residues. Germline CDR1 reads SQVTM; CDR2 reads ANQGSEA. Trimming cost V 2 bases and J 11 bases, with 22 bases left between them. The CDR3 region is CSVEMGLTYFRTQHF. The CDR3 nucleotides read TGCAGCGTTGAAATGGGCTTAACCTACTTTAGGACCCAGCATTTT.

V usage is TRBV27 and J usage is TRBJ1-6; a weak D match, TRBD1 (6 bases). Trimming stripped 7 bases from V and 5 bases from J, with 12 bases between. This CDR3 spans 14 amino acids. Germline V gives CDR1 MNHEY, CDR2 SMNVEV (reference sequence). The CDR3 DNA is TGTGCCAGCAAACAGGGAACAAATAATTCACCCCTCCACTTT. This translates into CASKQGTNNSPLHF.

The chain carries TRBV5-3 and TRBJ2-7, with TRBD1 identical over 7 bases. TRBV5-3 is assigned to the ORF class and has an uncertain function. Trimming cost V 4 bases and J 1 base; bases outside gene matches: 5. This CDR3 comprises 14 residues. Here the CDR3 reads CARSRRDSSYEQYF. The CDR3 coding sequence is TGTGCCAGAAGCCGACGGGACAGTTCCTACGAGCAGTACTTC.

This clone showed up just a few times. The chain has TRBV6-5 and TRBJ2-7; 11 bases are shared with TRBD1. J gave up 4 bases and V 5 bases, and 4 bases lay outside the gene matches. Germline V gene data show CDR1 as MNHEY and CDR2 as SVGAGI. This CDR3 comprises 14 residues. This CDR3 reads CASSTGTGGYEQYF. The DNA for the CDR3 is TGTGCCAGCAGTACGGGGACAGGGGGGTACGAGCAGTACTTC.

V usage is TRBV12-3 or TRBV12-4 and J usage is TRBJ2-3; D is unresolved. The CDR3 runs 13 residues. V lost 4 bases to trimming and J lost 2 bases, with 7 bases between them. The CDR3 nucleotides are TGTGCCAGCAGTTCAGGAAACACAGATACGCAGTATTTT. Its protein is CASSSGNTDTQYF.

The chain recombines TRBV30 with TRBJ1-3; D not certain. This CDR3 is built from 13 residues. Trimming cost V 1 base and J 4 bases, with 8 bases left between them. Germline V CDR1 and CDR2: GTSNPN, SVGIG (reference sequence). DNA for the CDR3: TGTGCCTGGAGTGGTCATTCCGGAAACACCATATATTTT. This sequence encodes CAWSGHSGNTIYF.

The table lists this clone with a count of one. This chain joins TRBV28 and TRBJ1-1, with D hard to call. The CDR3 extends over 15 amino acids. The germline gives CDR1 MDHEN, CDR2 SYDVKM. The V end was cut by 2 bases, the J end by 2 bases, with 12 bases between. The CDR3 DNA sequence: TGTGCCAGCAGTTTACTCGGGGTGGGAAACACTGAAGCTTTCTTT. The encoded protein is CASSLLGVGNTEAFF.

This clone was picked up a small number of times. J is TRBJ2-7 and V is TRBV14, with D possibly being TRBD1 (5 bases). The CDR3 runs 13 residues. Between the trimmed V and J ends, which lost 4 bases and 3 bases, there was a span of 10 bases. Per the germline V gene, CDR1 is SGHDN and CDR2 is FVKESK. CDR3 residues: CASSLDRGYEQYF. DNA for the CDR3: TGTGCCAGCAGCCTAGATAGGGGCTACGAGCAGTACTTC. The variable domain in full, with the rest retrieved from reference TRBV14 and TRBJ2-7, is EAGVTQFPSHSVIEKGQTVTLRCDPISGHDNLYWYRRVMGKEIKFLLHFVKESKQDESGMPNNRFLAERTGGTYSTLKVQPAELEDSGVYFCASSLDRGYEQYFGPGTRLTVT.

This clone has only one observation. The CDR3: CAWGKRGGTTSYEQYF. DNA for the CDR3: TGTGCCTGGGGAAAGCGGGGGGGGACAACCTCCTACGAGCAGTACTTC. The chain joins TRBV30 to TRBJ2-7; 10 bases are shared with TRBD2. The CDR3 runs 16 residues. Per the germline V gene, CDR1 is GTSNPN and CDR2 is SVGIG (reference sequence). Trimming removed 5 bases from V and 0 bases from J; junction bases left unmatched: 10.

The chain joins TRBV5-1 to TRBJ2-1; D gene ambiguous. This CDR3 spans 13 amino acids. Germline CDR1 SGHRS, CDR2 YFSETQ. Trimming left V 0 bases short and J 6 bases short, with 7 bases between. The CDR3 loop reads CASSLAGSNEQFF. The CDR3 DNA reads as TGCGCCAGCAGCTTGGCCGGTTCCAATGAGCAGTTCTTC.

V and J are TRBV7-2 and TRBJ2-4; possible D gene TRBD2, 5 bases. This CDR3 is built from 15 residues. V was clipped by 1 base and J by 8 bases, with 15 bases between them. Looked up from germline, CDR1 is SGHTA and CDR2 is FQGNSA. The CDR3: CASSLVERAEDIQYF. The CDR3 DNA follows: TGTGCCAGCAGCTTAGTCGAGAGGGCCGAGGACATTCAGTACTTC.

CDR3 region: CASSLDGTRTYEQYF. CDR3 sequence (DNA): TGTGCCAGCAGCTTAGACGGGACTAGAACGTACGAGCAGTACTTC. This rearrangement joins TRBV7-2 to TRBJ2-7; 8 positions agree with TRBD2. From germline, CDR1 is SGHTA and CDR2 FQGNSA. V gave up 1 base and J gave up 4 bases; unmatched junction bases: 6. This CDR3 is built from 15 residues.

The V call is TRBV7-8, the J call TRBJ2-1; 9 nucleotides line up with TRBD2. The CDR3 spans 18 residues. The V and J ends lost 1 base and 7 bases, in that order; junction bases with no gene match: 14. Germline lookup yields CDR1 SGHVS and CDR2 FQNEAQ. The CDR3 DNA reads TGTGCCAGCAGCTTAGAGGGGAAATTAGCGGGAGCAGGGAATGAGCAGTTCTTC. It is translated as CASSLEGKLAGAGNEQFF.

The chain carries TRBV14 and TRBJ2-3; no firm D call. Trimming removed 1 base at V and 4 bases at J, with 3 bases between. CDR3 size: 12 residues. Germline CDR1 is SGHDN and CDR2 is FVKESK. The CDR3 DNA sequence: TGTGCCAGCAGCCAAGTCTCAGATACGCAGTATTTT. As protein: CASSQVSDTQYF.

The chain carries TRBV5-1 and TRBJ1-1; D call uncertain. The CDR3 is made up of 13 amino acids. V lost 1 base, J lost 6 bases, and 10 bases lay in between. In germline, CDR1 is SGHRS, CDR2 YFSETQ. The CDR3 DNA sequence: TGCGCCAGCAGCTTGAACAGAATGGCTGAAGCTTTCTTT. Protein product: CASSLNRMAEAFF.

The chain links TRBV19 to TRBJ1-2, with 8 positions matching TRBD1. Germline V lookup: CDR1 LNHDA, CDR2 SQIVND (reference sequence). V trimming: 6 bases; J trimming: 2 bases; junction bases outside the gene matches: 11. The CDR3 runs 16 residues. CDR3 loop: CASSTTRTGLNYGYTF. CDR3 in DNA: TGTGCCAGTAGCACTACCCGGACAGGGCTAAACTATGGCTACACCTTC.